The T cell receptor beta chain under discussion was sequenced for a study of blood T cell repertoires in COVID-19. Study overall: The samples span acute and convalescent COVID-19 from the United States, Italy and Spain. Sources were T cells, B-cell-depleted T cells, or PBMCs; the material itself was cDNA or gDNA.

Participants' reported clinical history set cohort assignment. TCRdb keeps only in-frame clones here, not all; method: immunoSEQ multiplex PCR. Of about 240,000 clones detected, roughly 90% appear once; the ten largest clones hold about 4%. The length of the CDR3 is 16 residues. CDR1 is ENHRY, CDR2 SYGVKD, per germline. V shed 8 bases, J shed 0 bases, and the junction held 8 bases outside the gene matches. The source is a woman in her thirties who had recovered from COVID-19. Sequencing was performed on PBMCs or T cells enriched from blood (not recorded which). This rearrangement joins TRBV10-3 to TRBJ1-5; 9 bases align to TRBD1. This chain's CDR3 is CAISTGGPLSNQPQHF. CDR3 DNA sequence: TGTGCCATCTCGACAGGGGGTCCCCTTAGCAATCAGCCCCAGCATTTT.